This is a list of T cell receptor beta chains from one sample in a study of blood T cell repertoires in COVID-19. Sequencing was performed with immunoSEQ multiplex PCR; in TCRdb, only in-frame clones are kept and a portion is missing. The table lists roughly 120,000 clones, more than 75% of them singletons. The sequencing sample was made of peripheral blood. The receptors were gathered from a woman aged 45-65 years with acute or convalescent COVID-19. Both conserved end residues are part of each CDR3. The D gene is left open where the match is weak. Clone size appears in some rows only: once, few, many, or a class for an expanded clone.

length	D	size	J	V	DNA	CDR3
15	NA	NA	TRBJ2-3	TRBV30	TGTGCCTGGAGTAGAAAGCGGTCTAGCACAGATACGCAGTATTTT	CAWSRKRSSTDTQYF
14	NA	once	TRBJ2-2	TRBV6-5	TGTGCCAGCAGTTCCCGACAGAACACCGGGGAGCTGTTTTTT	CASSSRQNTGELFF
13	NA	NA	TRBJ2-3	TRBV14	TGTGCCAGCAGCCCGAGGGGGGGAGATACGCAGTATTTT	CASSPRGGDTQYF
16	TRBD1	NA	TRBJ1-1	TRBV18	TGTGCCAGCTCACCGACTCAGGGGGCCGTGAACACTGAAGCTTTCTTT	CASSPTQGAVNTEAFF
15	NA	NA	TRBJ1-4	TRBV7-6	TGTGCCAGCAGCCCTACGGGAGGCGGTGGGGAAAAACTGTTTTTT	CASSPTGGGGEKLFF
16	NA	NA	TRBJ2-5	TRBV24-1	TGTGCCACCAGTGAGCCCCGGGCTAGCGCTATAGAGACCCAGTACTTC	CATSEPRASAIETQYF
15	TRBD2	NA	TRBJ2-1	TRBV11-3	TGTGCCAGCAGCTTAGGGGGGGGCTCCTACAATGAGCAGTTCTTC	CASSLGGGSYNEQFF
16	TRBD1	NA	TRBJ1-3	TRBV15	TGTGCCACCAGCAGGGACAGGGGGCTTTCTGGAAACACCATATATTTT	CATSRDRGLSGNTIYF
15	TRBD2	few	TRBJ2-3	TRBV7-2	TGTGCCAGCAGTTCCGGACTAGCGGGGACAGATACGCAGTATTTT	CASSSGLAGTDTQYF
11	NA	NA	TRBJ1-2	TRBV7-9	TGTGCCAGCAGCTTATGGGCGGGCTACACCTTC	CASSLWAGYTF
15	NA	NA	TRBJ2-7	TRBV6-5	TGTGCCAGCACACTAGCTCAGGGGAGGGGATCTGGGCAGTACTTC	CASTLAQGRGSGQYF
14	TRBD1	NA	TRBJ1-5	TRBV7-6	TGTGCCAGCAGCTTAGCAGGGGGCGACCAGCCCCAGCATTTT	CASSLAGGDQPQHF
15	TRBD1	once	TRBJ2-5	TRBV11-3	TGTGCCAGCAGCGCACGACAGGGGGGCGAGGAGACCCAGTACTTC	CASSARQGGEETQYF
17	TRBD1	NA	TRBJ1-4	TRBV11-2	TGTGCCAGCAGCTTTTCGGCAGGGGGCTCAGCTAATGAAAAACTGTTTTTT	CASSFSAGGSANEKLFF
11	NA	NA	TRBJ1-2	TRBV29-1	TGCAGCTTCCGCGAGGGGGAAGGCTACACCTTC	CSFREGEGYTF
12	NA	NA	TRBJ1-6	TRBV30	TGTGCCTGGACCCGGACTGGATCACCCCTCCACTTT	CAWTRTGSPLHF
13	TRBD1	NA	TRBJ1-1	TRBV27	TGTGCCAGCAGGGGGACAGGGTCACCCGAAGCTTTCTTT	CASRGTGSPEAFF
16	NA	NA	TRBJ2-4	TRBV6-6	TGTGCCAGCAGTAACCCGGACTTGCTAGCCAAAAACATTCAGTACTTC	CASSNPDLLAKNIQYF
16	NA	NA	TRBJ1-1	TRBV5-1	TGCGCCAGCAGCTTTAGACAGATGGCTATGAACACTGAAGCTTTCTTT	CASSFRQMAMNTEAFF
16	NA	NA	TRBJ1-5	TRBV5-8	TGTGCCAGCAGCTTGGGTGCCAGAGGTAGCAATCAGCCCCAGCATTTT	CASSLGARGSNQPQHF
11	NA	NA	TRBJ2-1	TRBV20-1	TGCAGTGCTAGAGTCGACAGTGAGCAGTTCTTC	CSARVDSEQFF
15	NA	NA	TRBJ2-2	TRBV28	TGTGCCAGCAGTTTGGAGCGGCTCAACACCGGGGAGCTGTTTTTT	CASSLERLNTGELFF
19	TRBD2	NA	TRBJ2-1	TRBV6-6	TGTGCCAGCAGTCCTCCATCCTCATTAGCGGGGACCTTCTACAATGAGCAGTTCTTC	CASSPPSSLAGTFYNEQFF
18	NA	NA	TRBJ1-5	TRBV6-1	TGTGCCAGCAGTGAAAAGTGGGTGACAGCGAGTGGCAATCAGCCCCAGCATTTT	CASSEKWVTASGNQPQHF
15	NA	NA	TRBJ1-3	TRBV6-5	TGTGCCAGCAGTCTCTGGGCCTCCTCTGGAAACACCATATATTTT	CASSLWASSGNTIYF
15	NA	NA	TRBJ1-1	TRBV5-5	TGTGCCAGCAGCCTCAGGCTATATGTGAACACTGAAGCTTTCTTT	CASSLRLYVNTEAFF
14	TRBD1	NA	TRBJ2-7	TRBV7-9	TGTGCCAGCAGCTTAGTTGGGACAGGGCTGGAGCAGTACTTC	CASSLVGTGLEQYF
13	TRBD1	NA	TRBJ1-1	TRBV4-2	TGTGCCAGCAGCGGACAGGGCCGCCGGGAAGCTTTCTTT	CASSGQGRREAFF
18	TRBD2	NA	TRBJ2-3	TRBV4-2	TGTGCCAGCAGCCAAGGGGTTAGCGGGAGGTTGAGAACAGATACGCAGTATTTT	CASSQGVSGRLRTDTQYF
13	TRBD2	NA	TRBJ2-5	TRBV27	TGTGCCAGCAGTTATTCCGGGGGGGAGACCCAGTACTTC	CASSYSGGETQYF
15	TRBD1	once	TRBJ2-2	TRBV9	TGTGCCAGCAGCGTCAGGGGGACGAGCACCGGGGAGCTGTTTTTT	CASSVRGTSTGELFF
17	TRBD1	NA	TRBJ1-2	TRBV15	TGTGCCACCAGCAAAGACCCTTCTGCGACAGGGGCAGCCGGCTACACCTTC	CATSKDPSATGAAGYTF
16	NA	NA	TRBJ2-6	TRBV6-1	TGTGCCAGCAGTGAAGCAAGAGGGACTGGGGCCAACGTCCTGACTTTC	CASSEARGTGANVLTF
15	TRBD1	NA	TRBJ1-3	TRBV6-5	TGTGCCAGCAGTATAGACAGGGGAGAAGGAAACACCATATATTTT	CASSIDRGEGNTIYF
13	NA	NA	TRBJ2-7	TRBV7-2	TGTGCCAGCAGCTTAGCGGCGGATTACGAGCAGTACTTC	CASSLAADYEQYF
13	NA	NA	TRBJ1-5	TRBV6-2/TRBV6-3	TGTGCCAGCAGCCCAGGACTGCAACAGCCCCAGCATTTT	CASSPGLQQPQHF
13	NA	NA	TRBJ1-6	TRBV3-1/TRBV3-2	TGTGCCAGCAGCCAAGATAACATTTCACCCCTCCACTTT	CASSQDNISPLHF
14	NA	NA	TRBJ2-4	TRBV2	TGTGCCAGCGGGGCGGACAGAAACAAAAACATTCAGTACTTC	CASGADRNKNIQYF
17	TRBD2	NA	TRBJ2-5	TRBV5-1	TGCGCCAGCAGCTTGGCCGGTGCGGGAGGGAGGCAAGAGACCCAGTACTTC	CASSLAGAGGRQETQYF
15	NA	NA	TRBJ1-3	TRBV29-1	TGCAGCGTTGAAACGGGACAAGTTACTGGAAACACCATATATTTT	CSVETGQVTGNTIYF
14	NA	NA	TRBJ1-5	TRBV2	TGTGCCAGCCGACGGGGGAGTCGCAATCAGCCCCAGCATTTT	CASRRGSRNQPQHF
11	TRBD1	NA	TRBJ2-5	TRBV30	TGTGCCTGGAGACAGGGGGAGACCCAGTACTTC	CAWRQGETQYF